This record looks at one T cell receptor beta chain sequence and its context. Its cognate antigen is unknown. This sample stems from a study of cytomegalovirus exposure and HLA in healthy donors. Findings and limits, study-wide: A few CMV-associated chains were confirmed in vitro to be specific for CMV antigens.

Vbeta (60) and Jbeta (13) primers were used in the PCR. Sequenced by immunoSEQ multiplex PCR; TCRdb stores in-frame clones only, minus some. The sample holds around 50,000 clones. Nominally healthy donors provided the samples, though records likely missed some immune exposures. The J segment lost 4 bases and the V segment lost 4 bases, leaving 7 bases of the junction unmatched. CDR1 is MNHEY and CDR2 is SVGAGI in the germline V gene. This CDR3 comprises 15 residues. The gene calls are TRBV6-5 and TRBJ2-3; 8 bases match TRBD2. This clonotype originated in a female donor in good health and CMV-seronegative. The sample consisted of PBMCs. The CDR3 loop reads CASSSRAGEPDTQYF. In DNA, the CDR3 is TGTGCCAGCAGTTCTAGAGCGGGGGAGCCAGATACGCAGTATTTT.